A single sample is the source of the 29 T cell receptor beta chains below, sequenced in a study of blood T cell repertoires in COVID-19. Assay: immunoSEQ multiplex PCR; the TCRdb copy retains only in-frame clones and omits some. In the table there are approximately 150,000 clones, roughly 89% of which are singletons. The sequenced sample was peripheral blood. These receptors were collected from a woman in her fifties or sixties with acute or convalescent COVID-19.

This clone was seen a handful of times. The gene calls are TRBV6-6 and TRBJ2-5; D is possibly TRBD1 (6 bases). The germline gives CDR1 MNHNY, CDR2 SVGAGI (reference sequence). This CDR3 is 14 amino acids long. V shed 6 bases and J shed 2 bases, with 13 bases lying between them. As DNA, the CDR3 is TGTGCCAGCAGGCCTGGGACAACTCAAGAGACCCAGTACTTC. Translating gives CASRPGTTQETQYF.

The chain employs TRBV7-9 and TRBJ1-4; D not certain. CDR3 length: 12 residues. The V gene lost 4 bases and the J gene lost 7 bases, with 7 bases spanning the gap. CDR1 and CDR2 (germline): SEHNR, FQNEAQ (reference sequence). The CDR3 loop reads CASSSTREKLFF. The CDR3 bases are TGTGCCAGCAGCTCAACACGTGAAAAACTGTTTTTT.

The V gene is TRBV3-1 (or the pseudogene TRBV3-2), the J gene TRBJ2-1; 13 nucleotides line up with TRBD2. The CDR3 loop spans 16 amino acids. Trimming cost V 1 base and J 9 bases; bases outside gene matches: 6. Germline V gene data show CDR1 as LGHDT and CDR2 as YNNKEL (reference sequence). CDR3 sequence: CASSQVLAGGGTEQFF. The CDR3, as DNA: TGTGCCAGCAGCCAAGTACTAGCGGGGGGGGGCACTGAGCAGTTCTTC.

The J gene is TRBJ2-7, the V gene TRBV6-1, with TRBD2 as a possible D gene (7 bases). This CDR3 has 16 amino acids. The germline gives CDR1 MNHNS, CDR2 SASEGT. V was shortened by 2 bases and J by 5 bases, with 19 bases between the two germline ends. Written as DNA, the CDR3 is TGTGCCAGCAGTGAATACGGCGGGGGCCAGTATCACGAGCAGTACTTC. Translating gives CASSEYGGGQYHEQYF.

This sequence joins TRBV2 and TRBJ2-7; the D is unclear. Trimming shortened V by 3 bases and J by 0 bases, and 9 bases separated the two germline ends. Germline CDR1 reads SNHLY; CDR2 reads FYNNEI. There are 14 residues in the CDR3. In nucleotides, the CDR3 is TGTGCCAGCAGTGACAACAGATACTCCTACGAGCAGTACTTC. Its protein product is CASSDNRYSYEQYF. The variable domain in full, with the rest retrieved from reference TRBV2 and TRBJ2-7, is EPEVTQTPSHQVTQMGQEVILRCVPISNHLYFYWYRQILGQKVEFLVSFYNNEISEKSEIFDDQFSVERPDGSNFTLKIRSTKLEDSAMYFCASSDNRYSYEQYFGPGTRLTVT.

The genes are TRBV2 and TRBJ1-1; D not resolved. V lost 3 bases, J lost 5 bases, and 10 bases lay in between. Germline V lookup: CDR1 SNHLY, CDR2 FYNNEI. The CDR3 extends over 13 amino acids. CDR3 nucleotide sequence: TGTGCCAGCAGTGATTCAGTGTGGACTGAAGCTTTCTTT. Protein sequence: CASSDSVWTEAFF.

This chain connects TRBV5-1 to TRBJ2-1, with D possibly being TRBD2 (5 bases). This CDR3 has 15 residues. Trimming removed 3 bases from V and 2 bases from J, with 12 bases in between. Germline CDR1 SGHRS, CDR2 YFSETQ. The CDR3 is CASSSRESPYNEQFF. The DNA of the CDR3 is TGCGCCAGCAGCTCGAGGGAGAGCCCCTACAATGAGCAGTTCTTC.

This rearrangement joins TRBV12-3 or TRBV12-4 to TRBJ2-1, with D possibly TRBD1 on 6 matching bases. The CDR3 has 13 residues. Trimming stripped 7 bases from V and 10 bases from J, with 17 bases between. DNA for the CDR3: TGTGCCAGCACCAGGGGCCTGACCCTCGAGCAGTTCTTC. Protein product: CASTRGLTLEQFF.

CDR3 in DNA: TGTGCCAGCAGCCAAGTGAGCTCTGGGGCCAACGTCCTGACTTTC. Translation gives CASSQVSSGANVLTF. This chain links TRBV14 with TRBJ2-6, with unresolved D. V lost 1 base, J lost 0 bases, and 4 bases lay in between. This CDR3 comprises 15 residues. CDR1 is SGHDN, CDR2 FVKESK, per germline.

This clone appeared once. The rearrangement links TRBV29-1 to TRBJ2-7; D remains unclear. This CDR3 has 13 amino acids. The germline CDR1 and CDR2 sequences are SQVTM and ANQGSEA. Trimming took off 6 bases at V and 0 bases at J, with 12 bases between the two ends. CDR3: CSVVPGDSYEQYF. CDR3 DNA: TGCAGCGTCGTCCCGGGTGACTCCTACGAGCAGTACTTC.

This clone was recorded only once. The gene calls are TRBV3-1 (or the pseudogene TRBV3-2) and TRBJ2-1, with 12 bases aligning to TRBD2. The junction had 10 bases not matched to a gene; V was cut back by 0 bases and J by 10 bases. The germline gives CDR1 LGHDT, CDR2 YNNKEL (reference sequence). The CDR3 contains 17 residues. This CDR3 reads CASSQDLGTSGSREQFF. In DNA, the CDR3 is TGTGCCAGCAGCCAAGATCTCGGGACTAGCGGGTCACGGGAGCAGTTCTTC.

The J gene is TRBJ1-6, the V gene TRBV18; 9 bases fit TRBD1. Trimming removed 5 bases from V and 9 bases from J; junction bases left unmatched: 8. Germline V gene data show CDR1 as KGHSH and CDR2 as LQKENI. This CDR3 region has 15 residues. The CDR3 region has the DNA TGTGCCAGCTCAGATCCGGGACAGGGAAGTTCACCCCTCCACTTT. As protein: CASSDPGQGSSPLHF.

The chain carries TRBV27 and TRBJ1-5; 9 nucleotides match TRBD1. In germline, CDR1 is MNHEY, CDR2 SMNVEV (reference sequence). This CDR3 contains 13 residues. With 2 bases clipped from V and 8 bases from J, the junction kept 1 base outside the gene matches. The CDR3 sequence: CASSLRDREPQHF. In DNA form, the CDR3 reads TGTGCCAGCAGTTTAAGGGACAGGGAGCCCCAGCATTTT.

This chain uses TRBV24-1 with TRBJ1-2, with D unresolved. Trimming shortened V by 6 bases and J by 7 bases, and 11 bases separated the two germline ends. CDR1 is KGHDR and CDR2 is SFDVKD in the germline V gene. This CDR3 comprises 12 residues. CDR3 sequence: CATSSLTGGYTF. The CDR3 DNA sequence: TGTGCCACCAGTTCGCTTACGGGTGGCTACACCTTC.

This chain uses TRBV27 with TRBJ2-1; 8 bases are shared with TRBD1. The CDR3 length is 14 residues. V shed 8 bases, J shed 3 bases, and the junction held 6 bases outside the gene matches. CDR1 and CDR2 from the germline V gene are MNHEY and SMNVEV (reference sequence). The CDR3 is CASSGGTGYNEQFF. The DNA of the CDR3 is TGTGCCAGCTCTGGTGGGACAGGCTACAATGAGCAGTTCTTC.

The chain has TRBV3-1 (or the pseudogene TRBV3-2) and TRBJ2-6; 13 bases align to TRBD2. Trimming took 6 bases from V and 4 from J; bases not matched to a gene: 12. Germline CDR1 LGHDT, CDR2 YNNKEL (reference sequence). The CDR3 consists of 19 residues. Here the CDR3 reads CASSLLTSGGPVGANVLTF. The CDR3 DNA follows: TGTGCCAGCAGTCTCTTGACTAGCGGGGGGCCCGTCGGGGCCAACGTCCTGACTTTC.

CDR3 DNA: TGTGCCAGCAGCGCTCAAGCACAGTCAACTAATGAAAAACTGTTTTTT. Protein product: CASSAQAQSTNEKLFF. The chain carries TRBV3-1 (or the pseudogene TRBV3-2) and TRBJ1-4; unclear D gene. Looked up from germline, CDR1 is LGHDT and CDR2 is YNNKEL (reference sequence). The CDR3 totals 16 residues. Trimming stripped 5 bases from V and 0 bases from J, with 13 bases between.

The genes are TRBV30 and TRBJ1-2; no clear D gene. The CDR3 length is 12 residues. V was clipped by 2 bases and J by 5 bases, with 9 bases between them. CDR1 and CDR2 from the germline V gene are GTSNPN and SVGIG (reference sequence). The CDR3 DNA reads TGTGCCTGGAGTAGGACTGTTTATGGCTACACCTTC. Its translation is CAWSRTVYGYTF.

As to this clone: In the same sample, other DNA sequences code for this CDR3. This chain connects TRBV18 to TRBJ1-1; 8 bases are shared with TRBD1. J was trimmed by 5 bases and V by 3 bases; bases with no gene match: 5. The CDR3 totals 14 residues. The germline CDR1 and CDR2 sequences are KGHSH and LQKENI. CDR3 in DNA: TGTGCCAGCTCACCCGGACAGGGAAGGACTGAAGCTTTCTTT. It specifies CASSPGQGRTEAFF.

The chain joins TRBV9 to TRBJ1-3; 11 bases align to TRBD1. The CDR3 runs 16 residues. Per the germline V gene, CDR1 is SGDLS and CDR2 is YYNGEE. Trimming took 4 bases from V and 1 from J; bases not matched to a gene: 4. CDR3 sequence (DNA): TGTGCCAGCAGCCCGGGACAGGGGGGATCTGGAAACACCATATATTTT. Amino acids: CASSPGQGGSGNTIYF. Drawing the rest from reference TRBV9 and TRBJ1-3, the complete variable domain is DSGVTQTPKHLITATGQRVTLRCSPRSGDLSVYWYQQSLDQGLQFLIQYYNGEERAKGNILERFSAQQFPDLHSELNLSSLELGDSALYFCASSPGQGGSGNTIYFGEGSWLTVV.

The chain links TRBV18 to TRBJ2-7; D gene ambiguous. Germline V CDR1 and CDR2: KGHSH, LQKENI. Trimming shortened V by 0 bases and J by 2 bases, and 11 bases separated the two germline ends. This CDR3 comprises 15 residues. The CDR3 sequence is CASSPPIQRPYEQYF. The CDR3 DNA sequence: TGTGCCAGCTCACCACCGATTCAGAGGCCCTACGAGCAGTACTTC.

This sequence joins TRBV15 and TRBJ2-1; a weak D match, TRBD2 (6 bases). The CDR3 covers 16 residues. V lost 1 base and J 0 bases, leaving 10 bases between the germline ends. In germline, CDR1 is LNHNV, CDR2 YYDKDF (reference sequence). CDR3 DNA: TGTGCCACCAGCAGAGCGCGGGACTTCTCCTACAATGAGCAGTTCTTC. This gives the protein CATSRARDFSYNEQFF.

The J gene is TRBJ2-3, the V gene TRBV14; a weak D match, TRBD1 (6 bases). Germline V CDR1 and CDR2: SGHDN, FVKESK. This CDR3 has 15 residues. Trimming took off 3 bases at V and 4 bases at J, with 14 bases between the two ends. For the CDR3, the DNA is TGTGCCAGCAGCCACTGGCAGGGGTCGGCAGATACGCAGTATTTT. Its protein is CASSHWQGSADTQYF.

The CDR3 nucleotides are TGTGCCAGCAGTTTATCGATCGGAGGTGAGCAGTTCTTC. Amino acid sequence: CASSLSIGGEQFF. V gene TRBV27 combines with J gene TRBJ2-1, with D possibly being TRBD2 (5 bases). V was cut by 0 bases and J by 9 bases, with 9 bases left in between. The germline V gene has CDR1 MNHEY and CDR2 SMNVEV (reference sequence). The CDR3 contains 13 residues.

The chain recombines TRBV7-9 with TRBJ2-1; 8 nucleotides match TRBD2. CDR3 length: 16 residues. V lost 7 bases and J lost 9; bases outside the gene matches: 17. Germline CDR1 reads SEHNR; CDR2 reads FQNEAQ (reference sequence). The CDR3, as DNA: TGTGCCAGCACCCCATCCCAAGCGGGAGTTTTTAGTGAGCAGTTCTTC. It yields the protein CASTPSQAGVFSEQFF.

The chain carries TRBV2 and TRBJ2-3; D possibly corresponds to TRBD1 (6 bases). V lost 7 bases and J lost 0, with 11 bases in between. This CDR3 comprises 14 residues. CDR1 is SNHLY and CDR2 is FYNNEI in the germline V gene. This CDR3 is CASKGVVSTDTQYF. As DNA, the CDR3 is TGTGCCAGCAAGGGGGTCGTAAGCACAGATACGCAGTATTTT.

V gene TRBV27 combines with J gene TRBJ1-2; the match to TRBD1 covers 7 bases. From germline, CDR1 is MNHEY and CDR2 SMNVEV (reference sequence). There are 14 residues in the CDR3. Germline trimming cut 10 bases from V and 5 bases from J; bases unmatched to any gene: 13. The CDR3 sequence is CATKSLGGAYGYTF. The CDR3 nucleotides are TGTGCCACCAAGTCCCTAGGGGGCGCATATGGCTACACCTTC.

This chain uses TRBV18 with TRBJ1-5; D possibly corresponds to TRBD1 (6 bases). The CDR3 spans 16 residues. CDR1 KGHSH and CDR2 LQKENI come from the germline V gene. V was pared by 4 bases and J by 2 bases, with 15 bases between. DNA of the CDR3: TGTGCCAGCTCACTTATGACAGGTCAAGGCAATCAGCCCCAGCATTTT. Its translation is CASSLMTGQGNQPQHF.

The chain links TRBV10-3 to TRBJ2-2; a possible D gene is TRBD1 (6 bases). This CDR3 region has 13 residues. The V and J ends lost 8 bases and 6 bases respectively, with 13 bases between them. Germline CDR1 ENHRY, CDR2 SYGVKD. CDR3 residues: CAIGFDRPGELFF. CDR3 DNA sequence: TGTGCCATCGGGTTTGACAGGCCCGGGGAGCTGTTTTTT.